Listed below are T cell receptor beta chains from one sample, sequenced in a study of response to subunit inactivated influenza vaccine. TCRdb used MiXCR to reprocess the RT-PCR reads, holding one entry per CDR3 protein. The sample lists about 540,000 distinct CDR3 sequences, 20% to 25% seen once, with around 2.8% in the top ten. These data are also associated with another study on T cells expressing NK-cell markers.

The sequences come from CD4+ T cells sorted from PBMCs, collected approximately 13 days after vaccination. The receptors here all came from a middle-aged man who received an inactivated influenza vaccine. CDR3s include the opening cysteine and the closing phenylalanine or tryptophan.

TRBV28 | CASKQPSLRKLFF
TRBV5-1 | CASSLGSGSNQETQYF
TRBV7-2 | CASSSDIYMNTEAFF
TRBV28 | CASSLSAGPNYGYTF
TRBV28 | CASKEAGQGKGETQYF
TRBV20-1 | CSATTGIGYQPQHF
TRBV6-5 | CASSYSDRGAYEQYF
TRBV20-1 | CSAREGRTGYTF
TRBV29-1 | CSARVGSGNTIYF
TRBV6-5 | CASSYSSANNSPLHF
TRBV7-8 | CASSSRRAGGPVETQYF
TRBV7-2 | CASSLEGTGSPLHF
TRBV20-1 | CSAEGTSVSYNEQFF
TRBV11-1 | CASSPAPARGFGDTQYF
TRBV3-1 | CASSQGQGWQPQHF
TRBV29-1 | CSVTPASGVADTQYF
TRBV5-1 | CASSSTTQGQQFF